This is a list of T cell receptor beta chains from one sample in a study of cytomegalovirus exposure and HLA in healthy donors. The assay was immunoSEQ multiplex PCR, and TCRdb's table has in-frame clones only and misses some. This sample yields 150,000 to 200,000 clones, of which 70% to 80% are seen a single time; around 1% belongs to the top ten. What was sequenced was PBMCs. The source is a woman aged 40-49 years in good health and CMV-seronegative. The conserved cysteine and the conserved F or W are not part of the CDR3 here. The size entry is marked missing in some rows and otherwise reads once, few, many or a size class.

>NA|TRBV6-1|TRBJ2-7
ASGGQGISYEQY
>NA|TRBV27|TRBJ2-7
ASSQTPGQAYEQY
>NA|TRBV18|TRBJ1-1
ASSRGVDPTEAF
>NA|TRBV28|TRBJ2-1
ASSLPQLAGGFLASVNEQF
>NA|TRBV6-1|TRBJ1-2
AIRRALNYGYT
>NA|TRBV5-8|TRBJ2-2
ASSLMTGVTGELF
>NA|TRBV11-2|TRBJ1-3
ASSLAISGNTIY
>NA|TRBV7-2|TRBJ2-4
ASSPGGPLKNIQY
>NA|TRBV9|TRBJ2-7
ASIPQGGSYEQY
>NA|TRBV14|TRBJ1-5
ASSQSGFNQPQH
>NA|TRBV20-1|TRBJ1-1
RAGLNTEAF
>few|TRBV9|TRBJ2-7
ASSVERGPYEQY
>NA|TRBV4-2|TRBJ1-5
ASSQSEGGSNQPQH
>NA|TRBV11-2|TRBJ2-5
ASSWGEGGETQY
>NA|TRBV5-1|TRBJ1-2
ASRPSGQIYGYT
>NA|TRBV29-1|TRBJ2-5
SVEEAGETQY
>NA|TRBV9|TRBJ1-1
ASSVWTGTPVNTEAF
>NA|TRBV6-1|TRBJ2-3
ASSLVSLRDTQY
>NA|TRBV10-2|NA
ASSESSGSSYEQY
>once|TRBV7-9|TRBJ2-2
ASSIGQGTTGELF
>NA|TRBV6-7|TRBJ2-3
ASRVAGDPSTDTQY
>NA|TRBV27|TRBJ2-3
ASSLTIGTDTQY
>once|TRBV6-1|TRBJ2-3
ASSGQGMGWSWDTQY
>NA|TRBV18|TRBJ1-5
ASSRGTDNQPQH
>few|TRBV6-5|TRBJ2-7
ASSYSGEGGSYEQY
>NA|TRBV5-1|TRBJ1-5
ASSLVVGGGPQH
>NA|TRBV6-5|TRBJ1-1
ASRYQVEGLAF
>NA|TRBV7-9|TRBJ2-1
ASSLRSTVLYNEQF
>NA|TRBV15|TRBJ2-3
ATSRDQGEGTDTQY